The present T cell receptor (beta chain) was sequenced within a study of radiation and T cells in renal cell carcinoma. J lost 2 bases, V lost 6 bases, and 5 bases had no gene match. From germline, CDR1 is MNHNS and CDR2 SASEGT. CDR3 size: 14 residues. Documented time point: blood 4 weeks post-SBRT, at nephrectomy. Documented treatment: 15 Gy SBRT to primary tumor, nephrectomy 4 weeks later. Data came from immunoSEQ multiplex PCR; TCRdb stores just in-frame clones and leaves some out. In the table there are about 76,000 clones, 70% to 90% of which are singletons. The sequencing here drew on blood, taken from a patient whose treatment included radiotherapy and nephrectomy. The receptor's source is a woman aged 70-85 years with renal cell carcinoma. This rearrangement joins TRBV6-1 to TRBJ2-3, with TRBD2 matching 7 bases. The CDR3 here is CASRPSGSTDTQYF. The CDR3 DNA reads as TGTGCCAGCAGGCCTAGCGGATCCACAGATACGCAGTATTTT.